This is a list of T cell receptor beta chains from one sample in a study of CD8+ T cells in alopecia areata. Sequencing was performed with immunoSEQ multiplex PCR; in TCRdb, only in-frame clones are kept and a portion is missing. The sample carries around 140,000 clones, 45% to 60% recorded once. Source: CD8+ T cells sorted from blood, taken at week 4, from a patient treated with tofacitinib. The receptor source for this set is a human donor with alopecia areata. Both conserved end residues are part of each CDR3. The D gene is left open where the match is weak. Size is stated for part of the rows, as once, few or many counts, or as a class when the clone is expanded.

NA	TRBJ1-1	TRBV19	TRBD1	CASSIGQGPTEAFF	TGTGCCAGTAGTATAGGACAGGGCCCCACTGAAGCTTTCTTT
NA	TRBJ2-7	TRBV5-5	TRBD1	CASSSTEDRLEQYF	TGTGCCAGCAGCTCGACCGAGGACAGGCTCGAGCAGTACTTC
once	TRBJ2-7	TRBV2	TRBD1	CASSLDRGFYEQYF	TGTGCCAGCAGTTTGGACAGGGGGTTCTACGAGCAGTACTTC
NA	TRBJ2-1	TRBV27	NA	CASTQTKLGSYNEQFF	TGTGCCAGCACCCAAACGAAACTGGGCTCCTACAATGAGCAGTTCTTC
NA	TRBJ2-5	TRBV15	TRBD1	CATSRLRDRSPQETQYF	TGTGCCACCAGCAGACTCCGGGACAGGAGTCCTCAAGAGACCCAGTACTTC
few	TRBJ1-1	TRBV4-2	NA	CASSQGGEGTEAFF	TGTGCCAGCAGCCAAGGAGGGGAAGGGACTGAAGCTTTCTTT
NA	TRBJ1-4	TRBV7-6	NA	CASSPQPALLNEKLFF	TGTGCCAGCAGCCCACAACCGGCGTTGCTTAATGAAAAACTGTTTTTT
few	TRBJ2-7	TRBV19	NA	CASSIRGDLLGEQYF	TGTGCCAGTAGTATACGAGGGGACCTCCTCGGCGAGCAGTACTTC
NA	TRBJ1-5	TRBV6-5	TRBD1	CGTGRNQPQHF	TGCGGGACAGGTCGGAATCAGCCCCAGCATTTT
NA	TRBJ1-4	TRBV30	NA	CAWDRDNPTNEKLFF	TGTGCCTGGGACCGGGACAACCCAACTAATGAAAAACTGTTTTTT
NA	TRBJ2-3	TRBV29-1	TRBD2	CSVAAGEHTDTQYF	TGCAGCGTTGCGGCGGGAGAGCACACAGATACGCAGTATTTT
NA	TRBJ2-5	TRBV4-1	TRBD2	CASSPREGGGETQYF	TGCGCCAGCAGCCCCCGGGAGGGAGGGGGAGAGACCCAGTACTTC
NA	TRBJ2-7	TRBV5-6	TRBD1	CASSGTGVYEQYF	TGTGCCAGCAGCGGGACAGGGGTGTACGAGCAGTACTTC
NA	TRBJ2-3	TRBV29-1	NA	CSVSNFTDTQYF	TGCAGCGTGTCCAATTTCACAGATACGCAGTATTTT
NA	TRBJ2-7	TRBV2	TRBD2	CASRHPGSGAWEQYF	TGTGCCAGCAGGCACCCGGGGAGCGGGGCCTGGGAGCAGTACTTC
few	TRBJ2-5	TRBV9	NA	CASSVGGSGETQYF	TGTGCCAGCAGCGTAGGGGGGTCGGGAGAGACCCAGTACTTC
few	TRBJ2-5	TRBV28	TRBD1	CASTTGDRGDSETQYF	TGTGCCAGCACTACTGGAGACAGGGGAGATTCAGAGACCCAGTACTTC
NA	TRBJ2-3	TRBV7-9	NA	CASSFDGADTQYF	TGTGCCAGCAGCTTCGACGGGGCGGATACGCAGTATTTT
NA	TRBJ2-7	TRBV30	TRBD1	CAWEGQAYEQYF	TGTGCCTGGGAAGGACAGGCCTACGAGCAGTACTTC
NA	TRBJ1-2	TRBV29-1	TRBD1	CSTSSGQGLINYGYTF	TGCAGCACCTCCTCCGGACAGGGACTAATCAACTATGGCTACACCTTC
NA	TRBJ2-1	TRBV27	NA	CASSPDWGNEQFF	TGTGCCAGCAGCCCCGACTGGGGCAATGAGCAGTTCTTC
once	TRBJ2-1	TRBV7-6	NA	CASSLDSAGANNEQFF	TGTGCCAGCAGCTTAGACTCTGCGGGGGCAAACAATGAGCAGTTCTTC
NA	TRBJ1-2	TRBV5-1	NA	CASSLVGNYGYTF	TGCGCCAGCAGCTTGGTGGGTAACTATGGCTACACCTTC
NA	TRBJ2-7	TRBV11-2	TRBD1	CASSLGQGIRYEQYF	TGTGCCAGCAGCTTAGGACAGGGAATAAGATACGAGCAGTACTTC
NA	TRBJ1-4	TRBV5-4	TRBD1	CASSGTGSNEKLFF	TGTGCCAGCTCCGGGACAGGAAGTAATGAAAAACTGTTTTTT
few	TRBJ2-7	TRBV29-1	TRBD2	CSVETSGDSYEQYF	TGCAGCGTTGAGACTAGCGGGGACTCCTACGAGCAGTACTTC
once	TRBJ2-2	TRBV29-1	TRBD1	CSVAGQASGGELFF	TGCAGCGTGGCCGGACAGGCCTCGGGCGGGGAGCTGTTTTTT
NA	TRBJ2-1	TRBV15	NA	CATSGENSNEQFF	TGTGCCACCAGCGGAGAAAATTCCAATGAGCAGTTCTTC
few	TRBJ2-7	TRBV5-1	TRBD1	CASSLEWSGGDSYEQYF	TGCGCCAGCAGCTTGGAGTGGTCAGGGGGAGACTCCTACGAGCAGTACTTC
few	TRBJ1-1	TRBV7-9	NA	CASSLGLGGIEAFF	TGTGCCAGCAGCTTAGGGCTGGGAGGGATTGAAGCTTTCTTT
few	TRBJ2-3	TRBV5-6	NA	CASSSDPDTQYF	TGTGCCAGCAGCTCGGATCCAGATACGCAGTATTTT
NA	TRBJ1-2	TRBV29-1	TRBD1	CSVEKQGAYGYTF	TGCAGCGTTGAAAAGCAGGGGGCTTACGGCTACACCTTC
few	TRBJ2-5	TRBV18	NA	CASSPGWETQYF	TGTGCCAGCTCACCAGGTTGGGAGACCCAGTACTTC
NA	TRBJ2-3	TRBV27	NA	CASSEGVPTDTQYF	TGTGCCAGCAGCGAGGGAGTGCCCACAGATACGCAGTATTTT
few	TRBJ2-5	TRBV13	TRBD1	CASSLGTAQETQYF	TGTGCCAGCAGCCTAGGGACAGCCCAAGAGACCCAGTACTTC
NA	TRBJ2-3	TRBV5-4	NA	CATAGVTDTQYF	TGTGCCACCGCTGGGGTCACAGATACGCAGTATTTT
NA	TRBJ2-7	TRBV23-1	TRBD1	CASSLRDRRSYEQYF	TGCGCCAGCAGCCTCCGGGACAGGAGATCCTACGAGCAGTACTTC
NA	TRBJ1-2	TRBV5-4	TRBD1	CASSFDRGGGYTF	TGTGCCAGCAGCTTCGACAGGGGAGGTGGCTACACCTTC
NA	TRBJ2-2	TRBV27	TRBD2	CASKGEGYGELFF	TGTGCCAGCAAAGGGGAGGGTTACGGGGAGCTGTTTTTT
NA	TRBJ1-1	TRBV4-3	TRBD1	CASSQESPGGLNTEAFF	TGCGCCAGCAGCCAAGAATCCCCAGGGGGCCTGAACACTGAAGCTTTCTTT
once	TRBJ1-1	TRBV30	NA	CAWNPGGFTEAFF	TGTGCCTGGAACCCCGGGGGTTTCACTGAAGCTTTCTTT
once	TRBJ1-6	TRBV13	NA	CASSLGGAGNSPLHF	TGTGCCAGCAGCTTAGGGGGCGCCGGAAATTCACCCCTCCACTTT
NA	TRBJ2-7	TRBV2	NA	CASGAGEQYF	TGTGCCAGCGGGGCGGGCGAGCAGTACTTC
NA	TRBJ1-1	TRBV6-5	NA	CASSFREARITEAFF	TGTGCCAGCAGTTTCCGGGAGGCGAGGATCACTGAAGCTTTCTTT
NA	TRBJ2-1	TRBV6-1	TRBD2	CASSERVGGYNEQFF	TGTGCCAGCAGTGAACGGGTGGGGGGGTACAATGAGCAGTTCTTC
NA	TRBJ1-5	TRBV7-8	TRBD1	CASSTRQGLGQPQHF	TGTGCCAGCAGCACCCGACAGGGGCTAGGGCAGCCCCAGCATTTT
few	TRBJ2-3	TRBV19	NA	CASSMRGSTDTQYF	TGTGCCAGTAGTATGAGGGGAAGCACAGATACGCAGTATTTT
NA	TRBJ2-1	TRBV4-1	NA	CASSARGAVDEQFF	TGCGCCAGCAGCGCCAGGGGCGCGGTGGATGAGCAGTTCTTC
NA	TRBJ2-5	TRBV4-1	TRBD2	CASSPRDGGTSETQYF	TGCGCCAGCAGCCCGAGGGACGGGGGGACCTCCGAGACCCAGTACTTC
NA	TRBJ1-2	TRBV5-1	TRBD1	CASSGTGVFGYTF	TGCGCCAGCAGCGGTACAGGGGTTTTCGGCTACACCTTC
NA	TRBJ2-3	TRBV7-8	NA	CASSYGGLTDTQYF	TGTGCCAGCAGCTATGGGGGCCTGACAGATACGCAGTATTTT
NA	TRBJ1-1	TRBV6-5	NA	CASSLVGPNTEAFF	TGTGCCAGCAGCCTTGTCGGGCCGAACACTGAAGCTTTCTTT
few	TRBJ2-2	TRBV4-2	TRBD2	CASSQATSGGDSAGELFF	TGTGCCAGCAGCCAAGCCACTAGCGGGGGGGATTCGGCCGGGGAGCTGTTTTTT
NA	TRBJ2-1	TRBV5-6	TRBD2	CASSGTGTSVPYNEQFF	TGTGCCAGCAGCGGAACCGGGACTAGCGTTCCCTACAATGAGCAGTTCTTC
NA	TRBJ2-7	TRBV7-8	NA	CASRYAGQGLYEQYF	TGTGCCAGCAGGTACGCTGGGCAGGGCTTATACGAGCAGTACTTC